These T cell receptor beta chains were read from a single sample in a study of T cells in Graves' hyperthyroidism and ophthalmopathy. MiXCR was run by TCRdb on the multiplex PCR reads, yielding one entry per CDR3 protein. The table shows some 490,000 distinct CDR3 sequences, with about 22% occurring only once. The material sequenced was blood. These receptors all come from a woman in her seventies with Graves' ophthalmopathy. Both conserved end residues are part of each CDR3. D genes are given only for firm matches. Rows give clone size only sometimes, using once, few, many, or a class for an expanded clone.

clone_size j_call d_call v_call cdr3_aa cdr3_nt
NA TRBJ1-5 NA TRBV3-1 CASSQEVAGQPQHF TGTGCCAGCAGCCAAGAAGTGGCTGGGCAGCCCCAGCATTTT
NA TRBJ2-2 NA TRBV24-1 CATSDFSAGELFF TGTGCCACCAGCGATTTTAGCGCCGGGGAGCTGTTTTTT
few TRBJ2-1 TRBD2 TRBV27 CASSLSKGLGPNEQFF TGTGCCAGCAGTTTATCGAAGGGACTAGGGCCCAATGAGCAGTTCTTC
NA TRBJ1-2 NA TRBV9 CASSGGGAVNYGYTF TGTGCCAGCAGCGGAGGTGGGGCGGTGAACTATGGCTACACCTTC
once TRBJ1-5 NA TRBV6-2/TRBV6-3 CASSPAGIKQPQHF TGTGCCAGCAGTCCTGCAGGGATAAAGCAGCCCCAGCATTTT
few TRBJ2-3 TRBD2 TRBV11-3 CASSLESSGSGTDTQYF TGTGCCAGCAGCTTAGAGTCTAGCGGGAGCGGCACAGATACGCAGTATTTT
NA TRBJ2-1 TRBD1 TRBV24-1 CATSDWGTGTAVYNEQFF TGTGCCACCAGTGATTGGGGAACCGGGACAGCAGTATACAATGAGCAGTTCTTC
NA TRBJ2-1 TRBD2 TRBV20-1 CSVPTSGNYNEQFF TGCAGTGTTCCGACTAGCGGGAACTACAATGAGCAGTTCTTC
few TRBJ1-6 NA TRBV20-1 CSARVHAGDSPLHF TGCAGTGCTAGAGTCCACGCCGGGGATTCACCCCTCCACTTT
NA TRBJ2-3 NA TRBV9 CASSPRAQGGTDTQYF TGTGCCAGCAGCCCCCGGGCCCAAGGGGGCACAGATACGCAGTATTTT
NA TRBJ2-4 TRBD1 TRBV28 CASRYRGLAENIQYF TGTGCCAGCAGGTACAGGGGATTGGCGGAGAACATTCAGTACTTC
few TRBJ2-3 TRBD2 TRBV24-1 CATSDSAGFTDTQYF TGTGCCACCAGTGATTCAGCGGGGTTCACAGATACGCAGTATTTT
few TRBJ2-1 TRBD2 TRBV9 CASSGTSGRASDEQFF TGTGCCAGCAGCGGGACTAGCGGGAGGGCCTCAGATGAGCAGTTCTTC
few TRBJ1-6 TRBD1 TRBV11-2 CASSPGTGHNSPLHF TGTGCCAGCAGCCCAGGGACAGGACATAATTCACCCCTCCACTTT
NA TRBJ2-7 TRBD2 TRBV20-1 CSAGVAGAHEQYF TGCAGTGCCGGAGTAGCGGGGGCCCACGAGCAGTACTTC
NA TRBJ2-7 NA TRBV7-8 CASSSPQWGTISNEQYF TGTGCCAGCAGCTCCCCCCAATGGGGGACCATTTCTAACGAGCAGTACTTC
NA TRBJ2-7 NA TRBV10-3 CAIGANYEQYF TGTGCCATCGGGGCAAACTACGAGCAGTACTTC
NA TRBJ2-2 TRBD1 TRBV11-2 CASSFPRGTVNTGELFF TGTGCCAGCAGCTTTCCCCGAGGGACAGTTAACACCGGGGAGCTGTTTTTT
NA TRBJ2-7 NA TRBV2 CASSTDTTYEQYF TGTGCCAGCAGTACGGACACAACCTACGAGCAGTACTTC
NA TRBJ2-2 TRBD1 TRBV18 CASSAPGGRTGELFF TGTGCCAGCTCAGCCCCAGGGGGCCGGACCGGGGAGCTGTTTTTT
NA TRBJ1-1 TRBD1 TRBV29-1 CSVTQDREAFF TGCAGCGTAACTCAGGACAGGGAAGCTTTCTTT
few TRBJ2-3 NA TRBV4-2 CASSQDPSATDTQYF TGTGCCAGCAGCCAAGACCCTAGCGCCACAGATACGCAGTATTTT
NA TRBJ2-3 TRBD2 TRBV5-1 CASSPGGGTSTDTQYF TGCGCCAGCAGCCCGGGGGGGGGAACAAGCACAGATACGCAGTATTTT
NA TRBJ1-5 NA TRBV2 CASSPRGGDNQPQHF TGTGCCAGCAGTCCCCGAGGGGGGGACAATCAGCCCCAGCATTTT
many TRBJ2-1 NA TRBV5-6 CASSSGVYNEQFF TGTGCCAGCAGCTCGGGGGTGTACAATGAGCAGTTCTTC